These 23 T cell receptor beta chains originate from one sample sequenced in a study of cytomegalovirus exposure and HLA in healthy donors. Produced via immunoSEQ multiplex PCR; TCRdb's table is partial and in-frame only. This sample has some 49,000 clones, with about 94% found just once. The sequencing sample was made of PBMCs. Receptor source: a woman aged 18 to 35 in good health and CMV-seropositive.

The chain joins TRBV25-1 to TRBJ1-1; tentatively, D is TRBD1 (6 bases). Trimming took 5 bases from V and 1 from J, leaving 11 bases between them. The length of the CDR3 is 14 residues. The germline V gene encodes CDR1 MGHDK and CDR2 SYGVNS. The CDR3 sequence is CASSRRGGNTEAFF. Written as DNA, the CDR3 is TGTGCCAGCAGTCGAAGGGGGGGGAACACTGAAGCTTTCTTT.

The chain joins TRBV7-2 to TRBJ2-7, with a weak D call TRBD1 (6 bases). The CDR3 extends over 13 amino acids. Trimming took off 6 bases at V and 2 bases at J, with 11 bases between the two ends. Germline V gene lookup returns CDR1 SGHTA and CDR2 FQGNSA. CDR3 coding DNA: TGTGCCAGCAGACGGGACAACCCCTACGAGCAGTACTTC. It yields the protein CASRRDNPYEQYF.

The chain has TRBV28 and TRBJ2-3; a possible D gene is TRBD2 (6 bases). Trimming shortened V by 1 base and J by 5 bases, and 16 bases separated the two germline ends. The germline V gene has CDR1 MDHEN and CDR2 SYDVKM. The CDR3 has 16 residues. CDR3 sequence reads: CASSLSPGGSGDTQYF. CDR3 nucleotides: TGTGCCAGCAGTTTATCCCCTGGGGGTAGCGGAGATACGCAGTATTTT.

This CDR3 reads CASGRGTVSGYTF. The CDR3, as DNA: TGTGCCAGTGGGCGGGGAACGGTATCCGGCTACACCTTC. The chain combines TRBV7-2 with TRBJ1-2, with D unresolved. V was pared by 9 bases and J by 8 bases, with 19 bases between. CDR1 is SGHTA and CDR2 is FQGNSA in the germline V gene. This CDR3 is 13 amino acids long.

V and J are TRBV19 and TRBJ2-7, with 9 bases fitting TRBD1. Germline values: CDR1 LNHDA, CDR2 SQIVND (reference sequence). V lost 3 bases and J lost 4; bases outside the gene matches: 7. The CDR3 contains 15 residues. CDR3 bases: TGTGCCAGTAGTATCAGGACAGGGGTGGGGTACGAGCAGTACTTC. It is translated as CASSIRTGVGYEQYF.

CDR3 DNA sequence: TGTGCCAGCAGCCAAGGCGCCCTGGGACTGCAATCCTACAATGAGCAGTTCTTC. Protein product: CASSQGALGLQSYNEQFF. This rearrangement joins TRBV9 to TRBJ2-1; the D gene is possibly TRBD2 (6 bases). Trimming left V 4 bases short and J 1 base short, with 21 bases between. The CDR3 totals 18 residues. CDR1 is SGDLS and CDR2 is YYNGEE in the germline V gene.

This clone was recorded only once. DNA for the CDR3: TGCAGCGTCCCCGGGTCCTACTACGAGCAGTACTTC. Protein sequence: CSVPGSYYEQYF. The genes are TRBV29-1 and TRBJ2-7; D is ambiguous. Germline assignment: CDR1 SQVTM and CDR2 ANQGSEA. CDR3 length: 12 amino acids. Trimming took off 6 bases at V and 3 bases at J, with 12 bases between the two ends.

Turning to this clone: Other DNA sequences from this sample encode an identical CDR3 as well. The J gene is TRBJ2-1, the V gene TRBV10-3; TRBD2 is a possible D gene (6 bases). Germline CDR1 is ENHRY and CDR2 is SYGVKD. V gave up 4 bases and J gave up 3 bases, with 7 bases separating them. The CDR3 runs to 13 residues. CDR3 residues: CAISAGVYNEQFF. The DNA of the CDR3 is TGTGCCATCAGTGCGGGAGTCTACAATGAGCAGTTCTTC.

This sequence joins TRBV27 and TRBJ2-2; 7 bases line up with TRBD2. J lost 4 bases, V lost 6 bases, and 5 bases had no gene match. The CDR3 consists of 14 residues. Germline values: CDR1 MNHEY, CDR2 SMNVEV (reference sequence). Here the CDR3 reads CASRGLRGTGELFF. The CDR3 DNA reads TGTGCCAGCAGGGGACTAAGGGGCACCGGGGAGCTGTTTTTT.

The chain employs TRBV5-3 and TRBJ2-3; 7 nucleotides line up with TRBD2. TRBV5-3 is assigned to the ORF class and has an uncertain function. After removal of 4 bases from V and 1 base from J, the junction contained 15 bases not matched to a gene. The CDR3 sequence is 18 residues long. The CDR3 DNA follows: TGTGCCAGAAGCCCCACTAGCGAATTCGTTCCCCGCACAGATACGCAGTATTTT. Translating it yields CARSPTSEFVPRTDTQYF.

V and J are TRBV28 and TRBJ2-7; 8 nucleotides match TRBD2. This CDR3 has 13 amino acids. Trimming removed 9 bases from V and 4 bases from J; junction bases left unmatched: 8. Germline CDR1 MDHEN, CDR2 SYDVKM. The CDR3 reads CASYSGDRYEQYF. The CDR3 DNA sequence: TGTGCCAGTTATAGCGGGGATCGTTACGAGCAGTACTTC.

The genes are TRBV7-9 and TRBJ2-7, with a possible D match to TRBD1 (6 bases). The CDR3 covers 11 residues. Trimming left V 5 bases short and J 6 bases short, with 8 bases between. The germline V gene has CDR1 SEHNR and CDR2 FQNEAQ (reference sequence). In DNA form, the CDR3 reads TGTGCCAGCAGCCCAGGGGTCGAGCAGTACTTC. It specifies CASSPGVEQYF.

This clone occurred a few times. This chain joins TRBV27 and TRBJ2-3; 11 positions agree with TRBD2. J lost 4 bases, V lost 2 bases, and 5 bases had no gene match. The germline gives CDR1 MNHEY, CDR2 SMNVEV (reference sequence). CDR3 length: 16 residues. The CDR3 here is CASSLRRTSGPDTQYF. CDR3 sequence (DNA): TGTGCCAGCAGTTTACGTAGGACTAGCGGGCCAGATACGCAGTATTTT.

V and J are TRBV10-1 and TRBJ2-1, with 7 positions matching TRBD2. The germline CDR1 and CDR2 sequences are WNHNN and SYGVQD (reference sequence). V gave up 0 bases and J gave up 14 bases; unmatched junction bases: 10. This CDR3 contains 14 residues. This CDR3 reads CASSESLAAPLKFF. The CDR3 bases are TGCGCCAGCAGTGAGTCTCTAGCGGCACCACTCAAGTTCTTC.

The gene calls are TRBV19 and TRBJ1-1; possible D gene TRBD1, 6 bases. The germline V gene encodes CDR1 LNHDA and CDR2 SQIVND (reference sequence). V lost 3 bases to trimming and J lost 1 base, with 9 bases between them. This CDR3 comprises 14 residues. In DNA, the CDR3 is TGTGCCAGTAGTATTCAGGGGCCGAACACTGAAGCTTTCTTT. It yields the protein CASSIQGPNTEAFF.

The chain recombines TRBV2 with TRBJ2-5; D gene unclear. CDR1 is SNHLY, CDR2 FYNNEI, per germline. The CDR3 extends over 14 amino acids. V lost 2 bases, J lost 0 bases, and 7 bases lay in between. The CDR3 coding sequence is TGTGCCAGCAGTGAACGCCGGTACCAAGAGACCCAGTACTTC. Protein: CASSERRYQETQYF. Variable domain in full (rest from reference TRBV2 and TRBJ2-5): EPEVTQTPSHQVTQMGQEVILRCVPISNHLYFYWYRQILGQKVEFLVSFYNNEISEKSEIFDDQFSVERPDGSNFTLKIRSTKLEDSAMYFCASSERRYQETQYFGPGTRLLVL.

The rearrangement links TRBV5-1 to TRBJ2-2; D is ambiguous. Trimming stripped 0 bases from V and 0 bases from J, with 9 bases between. This CDR3 has 16 amino acids. Germline lookup yields CDR1 SGHRS and CDR2 YFSETQ. CDR3: CASSLDGQSNTGELFF. The CDR3 DNA follows: TGCGCCAGCAGCTTGGATGGGCAGTCGAACACCGGGGAGCTGTTTTTT.

The rearrangement uses TRBV18 and TRBJ2-1; 8 bases line up with TRBD2. The J segment lost 0 bases and the V segment lost 5 bases, leaving 3 bases of the junction unmatched. In germline, CDR1 is KGHSH, CDR2 LQKENI. This CDR3 region has 15 residues. CDR3 bases: TGTGCCAGCTCAGCAAGCGGGAGCTCCTACAATGAGCAGTTCTTC. Translation gives CASSASGSSYNEQFF.

The V gene is TRBV19, the J gene TRBJ2-5; TRBD1 matches 9 bases. J was trimmed by 3 bases and V by 3 bases; bases with no gene match: 8. This CDR3 spans 16 amino acids. Germline V gene data show CDR1 as LNHDA and CDR2 as SQIVND (reference sequence). CDR3: CASSMVTGGGEETQYF. The CDR3 DNA follows: TGTGCCAGTAGTATGGTCACAGGGGGCGGGGAAGAGACCCAGTACTTC.

This clone was found once. The J gene is TRBJ2-7, the V gene TRBV2; 7 bases match TRBD1. Trimming removed 3 bases from V and 1 base from J; junction bases left unmatched: 12. Germline lookup yields CDR1 SNHLY and CDR2 FYNNEI. CDR3 length: 17 amino acids. For the CDR3, the DNA is TGTGCCAGCAGTGACAATCGCCCGCCAGGGGGTTCCTACGAGCAGTACTTC. Its translation: CASSDNRPPGGSYEQYF.

The chain employs TRBV7-2 and TRBJ2-3; 15 nucleotides line up with TRBD2. V lost 5 bases to trimming and J lost 1 base; unmatched junction nucleotides: 4. CDR3 length: 17 residues. Germline V gene sequence: CDR1 SGHTA, CDR2 FQGNSA. In DNA form, the CDR3 reads TGTGCCAGCAGCCGGACTAGCGGGAGGGTGGGCACAGATACGCAGTATTTT. Protein sequence: CASSRTSGRVGTDTQYF.

The chain couples TRBV5-6 to TRBJ2-5; D ambiguous. The V gene's germline CDR1 is SGHDT and CDR2 YYEEEE. The CDR3 contains 13 residues. V was cut by 0 bases and J by 3 bases, with 6 bases left in between. The CDR3 nucleotides read TGTGCCAGCAGCTTGGGCGTAAAAGAGACCCAGTACTTC. As protein: CASSLGVKETQYF. The full variable domain, completed using reference TRBV5-6 and TRBJ2-5, is DAGVTQSPTHLIKTRGQQVTLRCSPKSGHDTVSWYQQALGQGPQFIFQYYEEEERQRGNFPDRFSGHQFPNYSSELNVNALLLGDSALYLCASSLGVKETQYFGPGTRLLVL.

The chain carries TRBV7-9 and TRBJ2-1; 11 bases match TRBD2. Germline lookup yields CDR1 SEHNR and CDR2 FQNEAQ (reference sequence). Trimming cost V 0 bases and J 9 bases; bases outside gene matches: 4. The CDR3 contains 15 residues. The DNA of the CDR3 is TGTGCCAGCAGCTTAGCACTAGCGGGAGCAGGTGAGCAGTTCTTC. It is translated as CASSLALAGAGEQFF.